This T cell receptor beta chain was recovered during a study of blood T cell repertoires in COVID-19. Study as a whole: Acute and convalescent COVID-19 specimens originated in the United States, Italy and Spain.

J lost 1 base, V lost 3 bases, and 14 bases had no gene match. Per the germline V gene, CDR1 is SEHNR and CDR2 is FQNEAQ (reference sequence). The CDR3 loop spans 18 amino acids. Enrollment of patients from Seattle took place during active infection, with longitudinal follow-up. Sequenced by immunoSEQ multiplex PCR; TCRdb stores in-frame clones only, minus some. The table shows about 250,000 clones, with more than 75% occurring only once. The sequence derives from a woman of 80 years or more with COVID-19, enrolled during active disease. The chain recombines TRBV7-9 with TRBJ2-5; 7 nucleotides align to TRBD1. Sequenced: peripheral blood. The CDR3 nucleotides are TGTGCCAGCAGCTTCATGGCTCTTCTCCGGGACAGCCAAGAGACCCAGTACTTC. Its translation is CASSFMALLRDSQETQYF.